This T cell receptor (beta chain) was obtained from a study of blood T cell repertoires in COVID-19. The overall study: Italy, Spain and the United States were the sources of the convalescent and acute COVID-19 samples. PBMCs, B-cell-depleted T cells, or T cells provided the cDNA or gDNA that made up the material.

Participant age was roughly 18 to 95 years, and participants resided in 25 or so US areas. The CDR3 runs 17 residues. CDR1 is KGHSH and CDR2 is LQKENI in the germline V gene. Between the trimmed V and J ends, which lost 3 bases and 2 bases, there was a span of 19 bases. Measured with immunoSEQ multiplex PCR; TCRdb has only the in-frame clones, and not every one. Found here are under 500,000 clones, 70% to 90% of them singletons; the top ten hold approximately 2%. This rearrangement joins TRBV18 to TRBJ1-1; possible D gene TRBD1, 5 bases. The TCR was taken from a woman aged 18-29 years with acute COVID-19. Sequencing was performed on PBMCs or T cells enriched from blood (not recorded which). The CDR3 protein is CASSPPSGGSGNTEAFF. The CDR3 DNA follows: TGTGCCAGCTCACCCCCATCGGGGGGTTCGGGCAACACTGAAGCTTTCTTT.